This TCR beta chain was retrieved from a study of CD8+ T cells in alopecia areata. This clone came up a few times. There are 18 residues in the CDR3. The V gene lost 6 bases and the J gene lost 2 bases, with 23 bases spanning the gap. Following RNA extraction, reverse transcription yielded cDNA that acted as the sequencing template. Profiling relied on immunoSEQ multiplex PCR, and the TCRdb table lists in-frame clones only, not all of them. Here the sample spans approximately 13,000 clones, about 57% being singletons. Several patients' sorted CD4+ cells yielded CD25+CD127- cells. The sequenced material came from CD4+ Tregs sorted from blood. The sequence came from a human donor with alopecia areata. V usage is TRBV23-1 and J usage is TRBJ1-5; D perhaps matches TRBD1 (6 bases). TRBV23-1 is sorted into the ORF group, with uncertain function. DNA for the CDR3: TGCGCCAGCAGGCACGGACAGCCCGCCACTCTCGGCAATCAGCCCCAGCATTTT. The encoded protein is CASRHGQPATLGNQPQHF.